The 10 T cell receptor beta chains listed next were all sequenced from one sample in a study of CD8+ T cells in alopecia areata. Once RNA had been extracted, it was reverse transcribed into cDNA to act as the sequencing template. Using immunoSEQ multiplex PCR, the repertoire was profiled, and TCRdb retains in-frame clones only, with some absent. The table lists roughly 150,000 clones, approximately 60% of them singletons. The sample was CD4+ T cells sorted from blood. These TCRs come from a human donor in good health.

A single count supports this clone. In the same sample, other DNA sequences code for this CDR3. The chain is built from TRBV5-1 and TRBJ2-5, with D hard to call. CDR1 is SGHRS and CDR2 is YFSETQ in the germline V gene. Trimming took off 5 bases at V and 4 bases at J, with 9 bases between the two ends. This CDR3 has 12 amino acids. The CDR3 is CASSRGRETQYF. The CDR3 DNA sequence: TGCGCCAGCAGTCGAGGTCGAGAGACCCAGTACTTC.

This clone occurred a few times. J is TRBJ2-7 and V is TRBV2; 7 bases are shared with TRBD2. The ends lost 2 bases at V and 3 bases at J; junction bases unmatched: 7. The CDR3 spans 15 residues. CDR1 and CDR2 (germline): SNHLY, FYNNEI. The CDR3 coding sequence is TGTGCCAGCAGTGAAAGGGCGGGACTACTCTACGAGCAGTACTTC. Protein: CASSERAGLLYEQYF. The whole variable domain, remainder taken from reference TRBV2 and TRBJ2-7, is EPEVTQTPSHQVTQMGQEVILRCVPISNHLYFYWYRQILGQKVEFLVSFYNNEISEKSEIFDDQFSVERPDGSNFTLKIRSTKLEDSAMYFCASSERAGLLYEQYFGPGTRLTVT.

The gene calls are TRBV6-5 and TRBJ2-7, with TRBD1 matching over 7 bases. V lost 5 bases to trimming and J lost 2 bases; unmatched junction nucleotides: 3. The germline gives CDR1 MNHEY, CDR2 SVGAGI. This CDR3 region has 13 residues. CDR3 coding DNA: TGTGCCAGCAGTCCGACAGGGACCTACGAGCAGTACTTC. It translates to CASSPTGTYEQYF.

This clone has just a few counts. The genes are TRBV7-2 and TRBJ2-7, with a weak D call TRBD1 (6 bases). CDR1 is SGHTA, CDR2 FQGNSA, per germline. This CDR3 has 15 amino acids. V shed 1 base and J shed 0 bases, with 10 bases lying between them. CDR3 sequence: CASSLVARGSYEQYF. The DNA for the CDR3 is TGTGCCAGCAGCTTAGTCGCCAGGGGCTCCTACGAGCAGTACTTC. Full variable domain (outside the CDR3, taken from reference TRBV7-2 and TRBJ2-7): GAGVSQSPSNKVTEKGKDVELRCDPISGHTALYWYRQSLGQGLEFLIYFQGNSAPDKSGLPSDRFSAERTGGSVSTLTIQRTQQEDSAVYLCASSLVARGSYEQYFGPGTRLTVT.

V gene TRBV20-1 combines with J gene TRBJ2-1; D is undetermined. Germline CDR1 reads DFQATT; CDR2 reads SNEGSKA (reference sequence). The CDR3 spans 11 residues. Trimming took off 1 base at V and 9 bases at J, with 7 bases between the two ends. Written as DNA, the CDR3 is TGCAGTGCTAGAGGGTACGCTGAGCAGTTCTTC. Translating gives CSARGYAEQFF.

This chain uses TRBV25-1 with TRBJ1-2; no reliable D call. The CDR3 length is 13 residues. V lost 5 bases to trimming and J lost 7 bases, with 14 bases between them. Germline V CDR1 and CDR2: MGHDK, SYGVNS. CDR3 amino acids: CASSQSAVRGYTF. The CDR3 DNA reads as TGTGCCAGCAGTCAGTCAGCCGTTCGTGGCTACACCTTC.

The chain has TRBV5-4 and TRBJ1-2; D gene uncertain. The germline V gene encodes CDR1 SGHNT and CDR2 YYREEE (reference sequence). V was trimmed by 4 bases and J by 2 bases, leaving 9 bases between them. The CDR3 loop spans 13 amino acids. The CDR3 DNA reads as TGTGCCAGCAGCGTCGACGGAAACTATGGCTACACCTTC. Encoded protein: CASSVDGNYGYTF.

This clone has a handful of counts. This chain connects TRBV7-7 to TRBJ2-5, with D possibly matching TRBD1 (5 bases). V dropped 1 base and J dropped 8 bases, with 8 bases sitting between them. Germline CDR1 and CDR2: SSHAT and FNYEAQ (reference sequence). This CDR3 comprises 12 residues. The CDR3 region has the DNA TGTGCCAGCAGCTTAGAGGGGAAAACCCAGTACTTC. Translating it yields CASSLEGKTQYF. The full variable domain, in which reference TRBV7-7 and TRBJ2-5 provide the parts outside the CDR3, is GAGVSQSPRYKVTKRGQDVTLRCDPISSHATLYWYQQALGQGPEFLTYFNYEAQPDKSGLPSDRFSAERPEGSISTLTIQRTEQRDSAMYRCASSLEGKTQYFGPGTRLLVL.

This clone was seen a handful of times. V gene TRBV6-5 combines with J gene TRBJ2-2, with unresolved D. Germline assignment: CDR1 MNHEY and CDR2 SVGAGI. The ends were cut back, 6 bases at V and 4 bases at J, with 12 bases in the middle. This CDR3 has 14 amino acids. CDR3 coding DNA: TGTGCCAGCAGGACACAGATTCCCACCGGGGAGCTGTTTTTT. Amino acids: CASRTQIPTGELFF.

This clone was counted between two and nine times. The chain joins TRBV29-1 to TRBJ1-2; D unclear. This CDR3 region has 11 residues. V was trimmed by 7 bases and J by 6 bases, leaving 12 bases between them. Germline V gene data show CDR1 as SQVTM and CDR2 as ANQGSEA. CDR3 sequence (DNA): TGCAGCGCCGTCGGACCCGATGGCTACACCTTC. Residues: CSAVGPDGYTF.